This T cell receptor (beta chain) appears in the sequencing data of a study of CD8 T cells in ankylosing spondylitis. General study results and limits: Ankylosing spondylitis blood seemed to carry a telltale TCR beta motif made of fewer than ten highly homologous variants.

This CDR3 contains 12 residues. In germline, CDR1 is SEHNR, CDR2 FQNEAQ (reference sequence). TCRdb re-called the 5' RACE reads with MiXCR, one entry per CDR3 protein. The sample has 150,000 to 200,000 distinct CDR3 sequences, around 13% seen once. Notes on this clonotype: Its antigen is not identified. At one end the junction does not follow the germline gene, possibly because of a read error.

The genes are TRBV7-9 and TRBJ2-4, with 7 bases that match TRBD1. The origin of this receptor is a male donor with ankylosing spondylitis or in good health (not recorded which). Sample: blood, either unsorted or a sorted T cell fraction (not recorded which). As DNA, the CDR3 is TGTGCCAGCAGCCGACAGGGAAACGTTCAGTACTTC. Residues: CASSRQGNVQYF.